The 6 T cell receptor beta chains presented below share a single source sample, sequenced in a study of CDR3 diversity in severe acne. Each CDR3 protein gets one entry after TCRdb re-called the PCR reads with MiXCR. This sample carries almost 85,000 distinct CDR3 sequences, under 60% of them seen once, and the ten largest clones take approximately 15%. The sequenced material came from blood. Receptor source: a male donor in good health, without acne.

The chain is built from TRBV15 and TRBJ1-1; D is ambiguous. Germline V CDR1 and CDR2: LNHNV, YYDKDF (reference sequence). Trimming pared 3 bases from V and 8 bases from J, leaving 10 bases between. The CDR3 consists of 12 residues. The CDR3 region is CATSRDHLEAFF. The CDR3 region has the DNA TGTGCCACCAGCAGGGATCATCTAGAAGCTTTCTTT.

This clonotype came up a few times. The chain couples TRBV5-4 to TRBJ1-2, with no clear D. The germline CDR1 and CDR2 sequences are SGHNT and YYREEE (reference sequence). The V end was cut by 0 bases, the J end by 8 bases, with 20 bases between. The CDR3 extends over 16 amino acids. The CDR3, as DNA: TGTGCCAGCAGCTTGGGTGGGAGGCTGTTGGTGGAAGGCTACACCTTC. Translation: CASSLGGRLLVEGYTF.

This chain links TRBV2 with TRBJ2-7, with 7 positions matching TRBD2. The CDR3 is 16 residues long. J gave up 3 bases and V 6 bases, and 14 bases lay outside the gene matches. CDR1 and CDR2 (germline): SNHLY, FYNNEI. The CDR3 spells CASSGGGLAEIYEQYF. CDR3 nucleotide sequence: TGTGCCAGCAGCGGGGGAGGGCTAGCGGAAATCTACGAGCAGTACTTC.

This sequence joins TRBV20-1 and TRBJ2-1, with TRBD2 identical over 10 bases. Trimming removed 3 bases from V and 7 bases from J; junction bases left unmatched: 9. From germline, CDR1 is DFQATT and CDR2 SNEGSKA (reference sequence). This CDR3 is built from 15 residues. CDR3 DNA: TGCAGTGCTAGTAGGGCTAGCGGGAGAGGGAATGAGCAGTTCTTC. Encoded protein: CSASRASGRGNEQFF.

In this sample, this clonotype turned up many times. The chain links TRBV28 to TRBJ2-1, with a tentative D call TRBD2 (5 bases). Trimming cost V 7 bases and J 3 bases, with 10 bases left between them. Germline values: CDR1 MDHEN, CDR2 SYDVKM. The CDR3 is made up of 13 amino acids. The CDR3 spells CASTLRDYNEQFF. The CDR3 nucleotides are TGTGCCAGCACCCTCCGGGACTACAATGAGCAGTTCTTC.

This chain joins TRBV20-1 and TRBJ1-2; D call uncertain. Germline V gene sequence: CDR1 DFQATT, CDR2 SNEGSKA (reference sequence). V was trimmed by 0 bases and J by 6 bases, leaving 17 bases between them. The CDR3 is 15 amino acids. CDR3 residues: CSAREKRWQRNGYTF. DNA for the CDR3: TGCAGTGCTAGAGAAAAGAGGTGGCAGAGAAATGGCTACACCTTC.